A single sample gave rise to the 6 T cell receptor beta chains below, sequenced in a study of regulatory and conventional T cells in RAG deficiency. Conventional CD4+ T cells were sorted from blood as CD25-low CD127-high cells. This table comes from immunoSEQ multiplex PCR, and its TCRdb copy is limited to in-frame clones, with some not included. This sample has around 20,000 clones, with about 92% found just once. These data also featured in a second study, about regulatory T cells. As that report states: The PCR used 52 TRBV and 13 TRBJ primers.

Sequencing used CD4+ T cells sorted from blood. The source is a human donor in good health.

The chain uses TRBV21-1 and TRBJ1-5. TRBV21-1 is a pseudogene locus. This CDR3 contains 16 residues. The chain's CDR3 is CASSKMVGYSNQPQHF. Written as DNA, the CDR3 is TGTGCCAGCAGCAAAATGGTAGGCTATAGCAATCAGCCCCAGCATTTT.

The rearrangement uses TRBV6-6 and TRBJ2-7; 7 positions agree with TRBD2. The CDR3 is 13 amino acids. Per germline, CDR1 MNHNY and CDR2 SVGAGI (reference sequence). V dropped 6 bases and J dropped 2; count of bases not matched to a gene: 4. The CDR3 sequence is CASRSGTTYEQYF. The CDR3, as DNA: TGTGCCAGCAGGTCCGGGACTACCTACGAGCAGTACTTC.

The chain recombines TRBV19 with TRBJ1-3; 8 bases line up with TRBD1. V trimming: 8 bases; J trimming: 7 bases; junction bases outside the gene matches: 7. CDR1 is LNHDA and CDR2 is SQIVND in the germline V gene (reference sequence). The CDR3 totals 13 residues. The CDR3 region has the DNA TGTGCCAGTGGTACAGGGGGGCGGAACACCATATATTTT. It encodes CASGTGGRNTIYF.

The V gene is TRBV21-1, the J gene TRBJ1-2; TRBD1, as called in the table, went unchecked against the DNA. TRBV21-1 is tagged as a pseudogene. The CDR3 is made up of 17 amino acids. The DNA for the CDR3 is TGTGCCAGCAGCAATACAGCTTGGGTCTCCCCTAACTATGGCTACACCTTC. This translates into CASSNTAWVSPNYGYTF.

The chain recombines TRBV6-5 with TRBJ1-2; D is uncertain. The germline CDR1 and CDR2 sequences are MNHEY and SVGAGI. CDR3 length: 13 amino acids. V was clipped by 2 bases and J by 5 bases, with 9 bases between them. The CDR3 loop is CASSYAGSYGYTF. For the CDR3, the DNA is TGTGCCAGCAGTTACGCAGGTTCTTATGGCTACACCTTC.

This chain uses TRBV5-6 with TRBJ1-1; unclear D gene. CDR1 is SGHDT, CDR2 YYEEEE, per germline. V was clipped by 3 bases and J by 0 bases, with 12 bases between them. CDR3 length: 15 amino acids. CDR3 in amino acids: CASSSAVRMNTEAFF. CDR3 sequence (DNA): TGTGCCAGCAGCTCCGCAGTGCGGATGAACACTGAAGCTTTCTTT.